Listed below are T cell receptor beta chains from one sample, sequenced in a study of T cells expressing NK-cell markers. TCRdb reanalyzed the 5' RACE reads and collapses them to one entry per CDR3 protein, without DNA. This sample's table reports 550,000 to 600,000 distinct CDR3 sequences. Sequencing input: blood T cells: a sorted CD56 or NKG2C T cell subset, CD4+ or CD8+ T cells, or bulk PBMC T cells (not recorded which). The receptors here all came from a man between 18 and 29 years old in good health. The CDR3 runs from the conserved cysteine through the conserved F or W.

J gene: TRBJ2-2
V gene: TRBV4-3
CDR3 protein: CASSQDGSGSGSGELFF

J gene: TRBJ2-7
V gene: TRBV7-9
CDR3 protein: CASSSTVSVEQYF

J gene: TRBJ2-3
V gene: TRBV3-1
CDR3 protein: CASSQVTGAGTDTQYF

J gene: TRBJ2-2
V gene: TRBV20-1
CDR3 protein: CSASPNQGGAIGELFF

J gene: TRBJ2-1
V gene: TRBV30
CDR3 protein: CAWSVPGLRRAGKFF

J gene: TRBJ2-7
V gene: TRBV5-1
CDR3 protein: CASSPGGTILYEQYF

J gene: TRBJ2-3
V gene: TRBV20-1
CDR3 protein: CSARGTRDGDTQYF

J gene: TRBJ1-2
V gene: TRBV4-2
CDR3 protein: CASSQGTGNGYTF

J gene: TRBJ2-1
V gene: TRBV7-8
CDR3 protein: CASSHVAGGLYNEQFF

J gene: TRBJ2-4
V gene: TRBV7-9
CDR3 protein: CASSPLGNIQYF

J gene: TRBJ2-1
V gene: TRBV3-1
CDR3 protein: CASSQVGGLYNEQFF

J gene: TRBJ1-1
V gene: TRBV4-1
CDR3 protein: CASSHIGTGPSAFF

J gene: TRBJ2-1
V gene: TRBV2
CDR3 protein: CASRKVGLENNEQFF

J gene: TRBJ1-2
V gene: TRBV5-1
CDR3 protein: CASSLARDNGYTF

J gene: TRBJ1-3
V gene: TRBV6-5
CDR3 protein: CASGDRGNTIYF

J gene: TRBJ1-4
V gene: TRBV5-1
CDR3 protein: CASSDGGFEYNEKLFF

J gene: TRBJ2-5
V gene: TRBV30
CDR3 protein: CAWSRDSQETQYF

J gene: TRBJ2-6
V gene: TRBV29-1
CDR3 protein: CSVLRAGMSGANVLTF